One sample yielded the 3 T cell receptor beta chains listed below, sequenced in a study of blood T cell repertoires in COVID-19. Only in-frame clones appear in the TCRdb table, and some are missing; sequencing was by immunoSEQ multiplex PCR. The table shows 150,000 to 250,000 clones, with 94% occurring only once. Source material: peripheral blood. Every receptor here comes from a man younger than 45 with COVID-19, enrolled during active disease.

The genes are TRBV3-1 (or the pseudogene TRBV3-2) and TRBJ2-7, with D hard to call. The CDR3 spans 15 residues. Per the germline V gene, CDR1 is LGHDT and CDR2 is YNNKEL (reference sequence). V gave up 1 base and J gave up 3 bases, with 13 bases separating them. The chain's CDR3 is CASSQGMSSVYEQYF. The CDR3 nucleotides read TGTGCCAGCAGCCAAGGAATGAGTAGTGTCTACGAGCAGTACTTC.

The chain links TRBV27 to TRBJ1-2; TRBD1 agrees at 9 bases. V lost 5 bases to trimming and J lost 5 bases; unmatched junction nucleotides: 9. CDR1 and CDR2 from the germline V gene are MNHEY and SMNVEV (reference sequence). This CDR3 comprises 15 residues. Written as DNA, the CDR3 is TGTGCCAGCAGTCGAACCCCGGGACAGGGTTATGGCTACACCTTC. Translating gives CASSRTPGQGYGYTF.

The gene calls are TRBV5-1 and TRBJ2-1, with 8 bases fitting TRBD1. The ends lost 6 bases at V and 2 bases at J; junction bases unmatched: 7. Looked up from germline, CDR1 is SGHRS and CDR2 is YFSETQ. The CDR3 is made up of 15 amino acids. The CDR3 here is CASKRGTGAYNEQFF. CDR3 nucleotides: TGCGCCAGCAAAAGGGGGACAGGCGCCTACAATGAGCAGTTCTTC.